The 27 T cell receptor beta chains given below trace back to one sample, sequenced in a study of blood T cells in healthy people across ages. PCR was performed a second time for about 7 to 12 cycles using a sample-barcoded 5' primer and a J-beta primer mix. One entry per CDR3 protein, called by TCRdb with MiXCR from the 5' RACE reads. The sample comprises hundreds of thousands of distinct CDR3 sequences, 25% to 30% of which are singletons, and around a sixth rests with the top ten. The sample taken for sequencing was blood. The receptors here all came from a woman aged 80 or over in good health.

This chain links TRBV7-2 with TRBJ2-1, with D perhaps TRBD1 (5 bases). Germline CDR1 is SGHTA and CDR2 is FQGNSA. V was clipped by 1 base and J by 0 bases, with 13 bases between them. CDR3 length equals 17 residues. CDR3 nucleotide sequence: TGTGCCAGCAGCTTAGTAGGGGCGCTAAGCTCCTACAATGAGCAGTTCTTC. It codes for CASSLVGALSSYNEQFF.

This clonotype was recorded many times. This chain uses TRBV19 with TRBJ2-4; D may match TRBD1 or TRBD2 (5 bases each). CDR1 and CDR2 from the germline V gene are LNHDA and SQIVND (reference sequence). The CDR3 runs to 14 residues. Trimming took off 7 bases at V and 7 bases at J, with 17 bases between the two ends. The CDR3 bases are TGTGCCAGTACCCCCGGGGCAGCGAATAACATTCAGTACTTC. Residues: CASTPGAANNIQYF.

The chain carries TRBV2 and TRBJ2-5; D perhaps matches TRBD2 (6 bases). The V and J ends lost 4 bases and 13 bases respectively, with 28 bases between them. Germline CDR1 SNHLY, CDR2 FYNNEI. The CDR3 totals 16 residues. CDR3 in DNA: TGTGCCAGCAGTGGGGGACTGGCGGGGTACATCTACGAGCGGTACTTC. Its translation: CASSGGLAGYIYERYF.

Many counts were recorded for this clonotype. The chain carries TRBV6-2 or TRBV6-3 and TRBJ2-1; D call uncertain. CDR1 is MNHEY, CDR2 SVGEGT, per germline. V was cut by 7 bases and J by 0 bases, with 10 bases left in between. CDR3 length equals 14 residues. In nucleotides, the CDR3 is TGTGCCAGCAAAGGCCCGAGCTCCTACAATGAGCAGTTCTTC. Residues: CASKGPSSYNEQFF.

This clonotype has a handful of counts. Sequence at one end of the junction differs from germline and may be a read error. The rearrangement uses TRBV6-1 and TRBJ2-6; D perhaps matches TRBD1 (5 bases). Per germline, CDR1 MNHNS and CDR2 SASEGT. The CDR3 runs 18 residues. This CDR3 reads CASSGRSFSLSGASVLTF. CDR3 DNA: TGTGCCAGCTCGGGCAGGTCATTCTCCCTCTCTGGGGCCAGCGTCCTGACTTTC.

At least ten counts were recorded for this clonotype. This chain links TRBV27 with TRBJ1-5; D perhaps matches TRBD1 (5 bases). In germline, CDR1 is MNHEY, CDR2 SMNVEV (reference sequence). CDR3 length: 16 amino acids. Deletions cut 5 bases from V and 4 bases from J, with 18 bases between. The CDR3 nucleotides read TGTGCCAGCAGTGCCGCGGGAGGGGCTGGTAATCAGCCCCAGCATTTT. This sequence encodes CASSAAGGAGNQPQHF.

This rearrangement joins TRBV11-2 to TRBJ2-1; a weak D match, TRBD2 (6 bases). Germline V gene data show CDR1 as SGHAT and CDR2 as FQNNGV. Trimming removed 1 base from V and 5 bases from J, with 12 bases in between. The CDR3 extends over 15 amino acids. This chain's CDR3 is CASSLVPGVNNEQFF. The CDR3, as DNA: TGTGCCAGCAGCTTAGTTCCGGGGGTAAACAATGAGCAGTTCTTC.

The chain recombines TRBV11-3 with TRBJ2-5; D is ambiguous. CDR1 is SGHNT, CDR2 YENEEA, per germline. The V and J ends lost 0 bases and 0 bases respectively, with 8 bases between them. The CDR3 consists of 15 residues. CDR3 sequence (DNA): TGTGCCAGCAGCTTAGATCTTGGGGACCAAGAGACCCAGTACTTC. This codes for CASSLDLGDQETQYF.

There are many counts of this clonotype. The chain joins TRBV6-2 or TRBV6-3 to TRBJ1-2, with D hard to call. The CDR3 runs 13 residues. Germline lookup yields CDR1 MNHEY and CDR2 SVGEGT. V was trimmed by 2 bases and J by 5 bases, leaving 9 bases between them. The CDR3 DNA is TGTGCCAGCAGTTACGATTCGGGGTATGGCTACACCTTC. It encodes CASSYDSGYGYTF.

To note about this clonotype: Just one base apart from a much larger clone, this may be a read error. The gene calls are TRBV20-1 and TRBJ2-7, with D tentatively TRBD2 (5 bases). V lost 3 bases to trimming and J lost 4 bases, with 16 bases between them. The CDR3 sequence is 14 residues long. Germline V gene sequence: CDR1 DFQATT, CDR2 SNEGSKA (reference sequence). CDR3 residues: CSARGGLSQYEQYF. CDR3 in DNA: TGCAGTGCTAGGGGCGGACTTAGTCAATACGAGCAGTACTTC.

Comment on this clonotype: It may be a read error: a sequence one base away is much more abundant. The J gene is TRBJ1-4, the V gene TRBV5-1, with 8 nucleotides matching TRBD1. Germline V gene sequence: CDR1 SGHRS, CDR2 YFSETQ. The CDR3 runs 16 residues. J lost 0 bases, V lost 7 bases, and 8 bases had no gene match. The DNA of the CDR3 is TGCGCCAGCGGTCAGGACAGGGCCGCAACTAATGAAAAACTGTTTTTT. This encodes CASGQDRAATNEKLFF.

This clonotype was recorded at least ten times. J is TRBJ2-1 and V is TRBV6-2 or TRBV6-3; 9 bases map to TRBD1. CDR1 and CDR2 (germline): MNHEY, SVGEGT. V was pared by 7 bases and J by 6 bases, with 10 bases of the junction left unmatched. The CDR3 spans 15 residues. CDR3 amino acids: CASIRDRGISNEQFF. CDR3 in DNA: TGTGCCAGCATTCGCGACAGGGGGATTTCCAATGAGCAGTTCTTC.

This clonotype appeared many times. The chain links TRBV24-1 to TRBJ2-3; the match to TRBD1 covers 9 bases. The CDR3 totals 15 residues. CDR1 is KGHDR and CDR2 is SFDVKD in the germline V gene. The V segment lost 0 bases and the J segment 3 bases; nucleotides outside the gene matches: 0. CDR3 nucleotides: TGTGCCACCAGTGATTTGGGGACAGGGACAGATACGCAGTATTTT. Protein: CATSDLGTGTDTQYF.

The rearrangement links TRBV6-5 to TRBJ2-2; D may be TRBD1 (6 bases). The CDR3 is made up of 14 amino acids. Germline-derived CDR1 and CDR2 are MNHEY and SVGAGI. V lost 6 bases and J 4 bases, leaving 12 bases between the germline ends. The CDR3 reads CASSKDRSTGELFF. In nucleotides, the CDR3 is TGTGCCAGCAGCAAGGACAGATCCACCGGGGAGCTGTTTTTT.

The genes are TRBV6-5 and TRBJ1-1, with D possibly being TRBD1 (6 bases). Germline V gives CDR1 MNHEY, CDR2 SVGAGI. The V and J ends lost 6 bases and 7 bases respectively, with 12 bases between them. This CDR3 has 12 residues. CDR3: CASRTIGGEAFF. In nucleotides, the CDR3 is TGTGCCAGCAGGACTATAGGGGGTGAAGCTTTCTTT.

This clonotype has at least ten counts. This chain uses TRBV29-1 with TRBJ2-5; D is possibly TRBD2 (6 bases). The CDR3 has 13 residues. Germline V gives CDR1 SQVTM, CDR2 ANQGSEA. V shed 8 bases and J shed 5 bases, with 18 bases lying between them. The CDR3 here is CSHEGLGGETQYF. For the CDR3, the DNA is TGCAGCCACGAGGGACTGGGTGGGGAGACCCAGTACTTC.

This chain uses TRBV4-1 with TRBJ2-5; D is ambiguous. The CDR3 extends over 15 amino acids. The V end was cut by 5 bases, the J end by 5 bases, with 18 bases between. Per the germline V gene, CDR1 is MGHRA and CDR2 is YSYEKL. CDR3 nucleotides: TGCGCCAGCAGCTCACACGGTCATAGGGATGAGACCCAGTACTTC. Its protein is CASSSHGHRDETQYF.

The chain is built from TRBV6-2 or TRBV6-3 and TRBJ2-1; 7 nucleotides line up with TRBD1. Losses at the gene ends were 6 bases for V and 2 bases for J; bases not matched to a gene: 10. CDR3 length equals 16 residues. Germline V gene lookup returns CDR1 MNHEY and CDR2 SVGEGT. The CDR3, as DNA: TGTGCCAGCAGACCACGTGGGCAGGGGGCCTACAATGAGCAGTTCTTC. It translates to CASRPRGQGAYNEQFF.

This clonotype occurred a few times. This may come from a read error, since a much larger clone is one base off. The chain employs TRBV20-1 and TRBJ2-1, with a weak D call TRBD1 (5 bases). V lost 5 bases to trimming and J lost 9 bases, with 11 bases between them. The CDR3 has 11 residues. Germline CDR1 reads DFQATT; CDR2 reads SNEGSKA (reference sequence). CDR3 coding DNA: TGCAGTGCTGCCTTAGGGGTTGAGCAGTTCTTC. This codes for CSAALGVEQFF.

This clonotype appeared many times. The V call is TRBV20-1, the J call TRBJ2-1; possible D gene TRBD2, 7 bases. The length of the CDR3 is 15 residues. Per germline, CDR1 DFQATT and CDR2 SNEGSKA (reference sequence). V lost 6 bases to trimming and J lost 5 bases, with 20 bases between them. CDR3 residues: CSAGYRGAKDNEQFF. DNA for the CDR3: TGCAGTGCCGGCTATCGGGGGGCCAAAGACAATGAGCAGTTCTTC.

This clonotype was recorded at least ten times. The chain is built from TRBV3-1 and TRBJ2-1; 13 bases agree with TRBD2. The CDR3 spans 17 residues. Germline values: CDR1 LGHDT, CDR2 YNNKEL (reference sequence). The ends lost 1 base at V and 10 bases at J; junction bases unmatched: 10. CDR3 amino acids: CASSQGPGTSGAREQFF. As DNA, the CDR3 is TGTGCCAGCAGCCAAGGCCCCGGGACTAGCGGGGCAAGGGAGCAGTTCTTC.

This clonotype was recorded a few times. A much more abundant neighbour one base away suggests this may be a read error. The rearrangement links TRBV12-3 or TRBV12-4 to TRBJ2-3, with D maybe TRBD2 (5 bases). The CDR3 runs to 14 residues. The CDR3 reads CAGSRTPVGDTQYF. Here the CDR3 DNA reads TGTGCCGGCAGCCGGACTCCAGTCGGAGATACGCAGTATTTT.

The table lists this clonotype with a few counts. The chain combines TRBV20-1 with TRBJ2-1, with TRBD1 identical over 9 bases. The CDR3 extends over 14 amino acids. From germline, CDR1 is DFQATT and CDR2 SNEGSKA (reference sequence). The junction had 4 bases not matched to a gene; V was cut back by 3 bases and J by 4 bases. The CDR3 DNA follows: TGCAGTGCTAGTCCCGGGACAGGGTACAATGAGCAGTTCTTC. Its translation is CSASPGTGYNEQFF.

This clonotype was recorded a few times. The rearrangement links TRBV6-1 to TRBJ2-6; 8 bases agree with TRBD1. The length of the CDR3 is 20 residues. The V and J ends lost 5 bases and 0 bases, in that order; junction bases with no gene match: 15. CDR1 MNHNS and CDR2 SASEGT come from the germline V gene. This CDR3 is CASSPRHPQGALSGANVLTF. In DNA form, the CDR3 reads TGTGCCAGCAGTCCCCGCCATCCTCAGGGGGCTCTCTCTGGGGCCAACGTCCTGACTTTC.

This clonotype was picked up one time. J is TRBJ2-1 and V is TRBV12-3 or TRBV12-4, with D possibly TRBD1 on 6 matching bases. The DNA end lines up better with TRBJ2-7; the J call may be wrong. This CDR3 contains 12 residues. CDR3 nucleotides: TGTGCCAGCAGTTTCACAGGGACCGAGCAGTACTTC. This encodes CASSFTGTEQYF.

This chain joins TRBV7-2 and TRBJ1-2; D not resolved. The CDR3 is 17 residues long. V lost 3 bases, J lost 6 bases, and 23 bases lay in between. Germline CDR1 SGHTA, CDR2 FQGNSA. The CDR3 DNA follows: TGTGCCAGCAGCTTGACCGGCGTTCGGATAGTAGCTGATGGCTACACCTTC. It encodes CASSLTGVRIVADGYTF.

Of note for this clonotype: One base away lies a much larger clone, so this may be a sequencing read error. The rearrangement links TRBV28 to TRBJ2-3; 7 bases match TRBD1. The CDR3 length is 14 residues. Germline V CDR1 and CDR2: MDHEN, SYDVKM. In DNA form, the CDR3 reads TGTGCCAGCAGTTCGTGGGACAGCACAGATAGGCAGTATTTT. Residues: CASSSWDSTDRQYF. Complete variable domain (other parts from reference TRBV28 and TRBJ2-3): DVKVTQSSRYLVKRTGEKVFLECVQDMDHENMFWYRQDPGLGLRLIYFSYDVKMKEKGDIPEGYSVSREKKERFSLILESASTNQTSMYLCASSSWDSTDRQYFGPGTRLTVL.